The 24 T cell receptor beta chains given below trace back to one sample, sequenced in a study of vaccination and CD4 T cells after COVID-19. Sample treatment: roughly ten-day PBMC culture with coronavirus spike peptide pools or control peptides (ViraFEST assay). The antigens of these receptors remain unknown. Scientists ran DNA taken from cultured CD4+ T cells through the Oncomine TCR Beta short-read assay for sequencing. MiXCR was run by TCRdb on the PCR reads, yielding one entry per CDR3 protein. The sample has several thousand distinct CDR3 sequences, approximately 20% seen once. Material: CD4+ T cells from blood, cultured in vitro, obtained after SARS-CoV-2 vaccination. These receptors were taken from a human donor who had recovered from COVID-19.

This rearrangement joins TRBV6-2 or TRBV6-3 to TRBJ2-7; 8 bases are shared with TRBD1. Trimming took 2 bases from V and 1 from J; bases not matched to a gene: 4. Looked up from germline, CDR1 is MNHEY and CDR2 is SVGEGT. This CDR3 region has 15 residues. Here the CDR3 reads CASSYGQGRSYEQYF. The CDR3 DNA sequence: TGTGCCAGCAGTTACGGACAGGGAAGGTCCTACGAGCAGTACTTC.

This clonotype was observed a handful of times. V usage is TRBV7-3 and J usage is TRBJ1-1; a weak D match, TRBD1 (6 bases). Germline V gene data show CDR1 as SGHTA and CDR2 as FQGTGA. The CDR3 totals 14 residues. Trimming shortened V by 1 base and J by 4 bases, and 10 bases separated the two germline ends. The CDR3 here is CASSLKGVGTEAFF. CDR3 nucleotide sequence: TGTGCCAGCAGCTTAAAGGGGGTCGGCACTGAAGCTTTCTTT. Combining the CDR3 with reference TRBV7-3 and TRBJ1-1 gives the whole variable domain GAGVSQTPSNKVTEKGKYVELRCDPISGHTALYWYRQSLGQGPEFLIYFQGTGAADDSGLPNDRFFAVRPEGSVSTLKIQRTERGDSAVYLCASSLKGVGTEAFFGQGTRLTVV.

The gene calls are TRBV27 and TRBJ1-5, with 9 bases matching TRBD1. The CDR3 is 14 amino acids. Unmatched junction bases numbered 9, after V lost 8 bases and J lost 7 bases. The germline gives CDR1 MNHEY, CDR2 SMNVEV (reference sequence). CDR3 loop: CASGAGQGFQPQHF. In DNA form, the CDR3 reads TGTGCCAGCGGGGCCGGACAGGGGTTCCAGCCCCAGCATTTT.

The genes are TRBV5-8 and TRBJ1-5; D perhaps matches TRBD1 (5 bases). Between the trimmed V and J ends, which lost 2 bases and 6 bases, there was a span of 15 bases. The CDR3 has 15 residues. Germline-derived CDR1 and CDR2 are SGHTS and YDEGEE. The CDR3 is CASSFRGQGGQPQHF. The CDR3 nucleotides are TGTGCCAGCAGCTTTCGTGGCCAGGGTGGTCAGCCCCAGCATTTT.

The genes are TRBV28 and TRBJ2-3; D tentatively reads TRBD1 or TRBD2 (6 bases each). Trimming took off 3 bases at V and 5 bases at J, with 18 bases between the two ends. The CDR3 is 16 residues long. Germline V gives CDR1 MDHEN, CDR2 SYDVKM. CDR3 sequence: CASSFYLQGGGDTQYF. The CDR3 DNA reads as TGTGCCAGCAGTTTCTACCTACAGGGAGGTGGAGATACGCAGTATTTT.

This rearrangement joins TRBV6-1 to TRBJ2-3, with TRBD1 matching over 9 bases. This CDR3 has 15 amino acids. V was pared by 5 bases and J by 2 bases, with 5 bases of the junction left unmatched. From germline, CDR1 is MNHNS and CDR2 SASEGT. The CDR3 sequence is CASSTQGATTDTQYF. The CDR3, as DNA: TGTGCCAGCAGTACACAGGGGGCGACCACAGATACGCAGTATTTT.

To note about this clonotype: A much larger clone is a single base away; this may be a read error. The chain employs TRBV7-2 and TRBJ2-7; 8 bases line up with TRBD2. Germline CDR1 reads SGHTA; CDR2 reads FQGNSA. The ends lost 6 bases at V and 7 bases at J; junction bases unmatched: 11. The CDR3 is made up of 14 amino acids. The CDR3 is CASSPNGRAGEQYF. The CDR3 DNA follows: TGTGCCAGCAGTCCCAACGGGAGGGCCGGGGAGCAGTACTTC.

CDR3 coding DNA: TGTGCCAGCAGCCTCATTGTTGACAGGGGCAGAGATACGCAGTATTTT. Its translation is CASSLIVDRGRDTQYF. This chain connects TRBV7-2 to TRBJ2-3; 8 bases match TRBD1. The V and J ends lost 5 bases and 5 bases, in that order; junction bases with no gene match: 12. The CDR3 has 16 residues. CDR1 is SGHTA, CDR2 FQGNSA, per germline.

This chain joins TRBV5-5 and TRBJ1-5; a possible D gene is TRBD1 (6 bases). This CDR3 contains 14 residues. Germline V lookup: CDR1 SGHKS, CDR2 YYEKEE (reference sequence). Between the trimmed V and J ends, which lost 0 bases and 5 bases, there was a span of 9 bases. The CDR3, as DNA: TGTGCCAGCAGCTTGGGGGACACCTATCAGCCCCAGCATTTT. Protein product: CASSLGDTYQPQHF.

By sample share, this clonotype is medium-sized. V and J are TRBV20-1 and TRBJ2-5, with 7 bases that match TRBD2. The germline V gene has CDR1 DFQATT and CDR2 SNEGSKA (reference sequence). The CDR3 covers 14 residues. V dropped 2 bases and J dropped 3; count of bases not matched to a gene: 6. The CDR3 protein is CSARWAGREETQYF. The CDR3 DNA reads TGCAGTGCTAGATGGGCAGGGAGGGAAGAGACCCAGTACTTC.

This chain connects TRBV7-8 to TRBJ2-3; 11 bases are shared with TRBD2. CDR1 and CDR2 (germline): SGHVS, FQNEAQ. Losses at the gene ends were 5 bases for V and 5 bases for J; bases not matched to a gene: 9. The CDR3 has 16 residues. CDR3 residues: CASSRLLAGVRDTQYF. As DNA, the CDR3 is TGTGCCAGCAGCAGACTACTAGCGGGAGTAAGAGATACGCAGTATTTT.

This clonotype is medium-sized (0.01 to 0.1%) in the sample. The V call is TRBV20-1, the J call TRBJ2-5, with a possible D match to TRBD2 (5 bases). The CDR3 has 14 amino acids. Germline CDR1 DFQATT, CDR2 SNEGSKA (reference sequence). Between the trimmed V and J ends, which lost 0 bases and 4 bases, there was a span of 12 bases. This chain's CDR3 is CSARDTRSSETQYF. CDR3 nucleotides: TGCAGTGCTAGAGATACTAGATCCTCAGAGACCCAGTACTTC.

The chain is built from TRBV2 and TRBJ2-7; possibly TRBD1 or TRBD2 for D (5 bases each). V was cut by 6 bases and J by 0 bases, with 18 bases left in between. This CDR3 has 16 residues. Looked up from germline, CDR1 is SNHLY and CDR2 is FYNNEI. Here the CDR3 reads CASSSSSGRGSYEQYF. The CDR3 nucleotides read TGTGCCAGCAGCTCAAGCTCAGGGAGAGGCTCCTACGAGCAGTACTTC. The complete variable domain, with remaining parts taken from reference TRBV2 and TRBJ2-7, reads EPEVTQTPSHQVTQMGQEVILRCVPISNHLYFYWYRQILGQKVEFLVSFYNNEISEKSEIFDDQFSVERPDGSNFTLKIRSTKLEDSAMYFCASSSSSGRGSYEQYFGPGTRLTVT.

The chain joins TRBV19 to TRBJ1-6; D not resolved. There are 16 residues in the CDR3. V lost 3 bases, J lost 7 bases, and 16 bases lay in between. The germline gives CDR1 LNHDA, CDR2 SQIVND (reference sequence). CDR3: CASSMQGRRVNSPLHF. As DNA, the CDR3 is TGTGCCAGTAGTATGCAAGGGCGGCGCGTGAATTCACCCCTCCACTTT.

The rearrangement uses TRBV29-1 and TRBJ2-1; weak D call: TRBD2 (6 bases). The CDR3 totals 15 residues. CDR1 is SQVTM and CDR2 is ANQGSEA in the germline V gene. V was pared by 7 bases and J by 0 bases, with 16 bases between. In nucleotides, the CDR3 is TGCAGCGCTCCGACTAGTTATTACTCCTACAATGAGCAGTTCTTC. Translated: CSAPTSYYSYNEQFF.

This chain connects TRBV19 to TRBJ1-5; the match to TRBD1 covers 10 bases. This CDR3 comprises 15 residues. J lost 2 bases, V lost 5 bases, and 3 bases had no gene match. CDR1 and CDR2 (germline): LNHDA, SQIVND (reference sequence). In DNA, the CDR3 is TGTGCCAGTAGTCACGGGACAGGGGGCAATCAGCCCCAGCATTTT. Translation gives CASSHGTGGNQPQHF.

This clonotype was seen only a few times. The V and J genes are TRBV7-2 and TRBJ2-1; possibly TRBD1 or TRBD2 for D (5 bases each). The V end lost 0 bases, the J end lost 9 bases, and 15 bases lay between the germline ends. The CDR3 has 15 residues. From germline, CDR1 is SGHTA and CDR2 FQGNSA. CDR3 loop: CASSLATPGRGEQFF. Here the CDR3 DNA reads TGTGCCAGCAGCTTAGCGACTCCGGGACGGGGTGAGCAGTTCTTC.

This clonotype was detected only a few times. The chain has TRBV5-1 and TRBJ2-7; D might be TRBD2 (6 bases). The V gene lost 4 bases and the J gene lost 3 bases, with 14 bases spanning the gap. The CDR3 consists of 14 residues. Germline V CDR1 and CDR2: SGHRS, YFSETQ. The CDR3 here is CASSTGGVGYEQYF. The CDR3 region has the DNA TGCGCCAGCAGCACCGGCGGGGTGGGCTACGAGCAGTACTTC.

The V and J genes are TRBV7-3 and TRBJ2-3, with 10 bases fitting TRBD2. Germline CDR1 reads SGHTA; CDR2 reads FQGTGA. Germline trimming cut 5 bases from V and 7 bases from J; bases unmatched to any gene: 6. The CDR3 runs 14 residues. CDR3 loop: CASSQRGGGNTQYF. For the CDR3, the DNA is TGTGCCAGCAGCCAGCGGGGGGGCGGGAATACGCAGTATTTT.

By sample share, this clonotype is medium-sized (0.01 to 0.1%). The chain is built from TRBV6-5 and TRBJ1-2; 10 bases match TRBD1. Germline V CDR1 and CDR2: MNHEY, SVGAGI. The CDR3 consists of 14 residues. J gave up 6 bases and V 2 bases, and 3 bases lay outside the gene matches. The CDR3 spells CASSYAGTGDGYTF. CDR3 coding DNA: TGTGCCAGCAGTTACGCCGGGACAGGGGATGGCTACACCTTC.

This CDR3 reads CASSQDSSGSVHNEQFF. Here the CDR3 DNA reads TGTGCCAGCAGCCAAGATTCTAGCGGGAGCGTCCACAATGAGCAGTTCTTC. This sequence joins TRBV4-2 and TRBJ2-1; TRBD2 aligns across 10 bases. The CDR3 is 17 amino acids. The V gene end was trimmed by 0 bases and the J gene end by 5 bases; junction bases not matched to a gene: 7. Germline CDR1 and CDR2: LGHNA and YNFKEQ.

About this clonotype: One end of the junction does not line up with germline, which may come from a read error. This sequence joins TRBV23-1 and TRBJ2-7; TRBD1 matches at 8 bases. TRBV23-1 is an ORF for which the function is uncertain. This CDR3 comprises 17 residues. As DNA, the CDR3 is TGCGCCAGCAGTCCCCCCAATCCCGGGACAGCAGGGGGCGCTGGCCCTTTC. Residues: CASSPPNPGTAGGAGPF.

The chain recombines TRBV4-3 with TRBJ1-5; no definite D call. This CDR3 region has 15 residues. The V gene's germline CDR1 is LGHNA and CDR2 YSLEER. Trimming cost V 1 base and J 3 bases, with 10 bases left between them. The CDR3 loop reads CASSQAVRVNQPQHF. Here the CDR3 DNA reads TGCGCCAGCAGCCAAGCGGTACGGGTCAATCAGCCCCAGCATTTT.

In its sample, this clonotype was seen a few times. The chain carries TRBV5-1 and TRBJ2-7; the D gene is possibly TRBD1 (7 bases). V lost 5 bases and J lost 2, with 17 bases in between. Per the germline V gene, CDR1 is SGHRS and CDR2 is YFSETQ. This CDR3 has 15 residues. The CDR3 DNA is TGCGCCAGCAGGCGGGACAGCTCCGCCACCTACGAGCAGTACTTC. Translating gives CASRRDSSATYEQYF.